These T cell receptor beta chains were read from a single sample in a study of cytomegalovirus exposure and HLA in healthy donors. The assay was immunoSEQ multiplex PCR, and TCRdb's table has in-frame clones only and misses some. In the table there are approximately 150,000 clones, just under 80% of which are singletons. Sequenced input: PBMCs. The receptors derive from a man aged 25 to 45 in good health and CMV-seronegative. CDR3s include the opening cysteine and the closing phenylalanine or tryptophan. A D gene is named only where the DNA matches it firmly. Clone size appears in some rows only: once, few, many, or a class for an expanded clone.

TRBJ1-6	14	TRBD1	.	TRBV5-6	CASSYRTGGSPLHF	TGTGCCAGCAGCTACAGGACAGGGGGGTCACCCCTCCACTTT
TRBJ2-5	13	TRBD1	.	TRBV9	CASSEQGTETQYF	TGTGCCAGCAGCGAACAGGGGACAGAGACCCAGTACTTC
TRBJ2-3	15	TRBD2	.	TRBV7-9	CASSLERGFTDTQYF	TGTGCCAGCAGCTTAGAGCGGGGATTCACAGATACGCAGTATTTT
TRBJ2-5	13	.	.	TRBV6-5	CASSGQTKETQYF	TGTGCCAGCAGTGGACAGACCAAAGAGACCCAGTACTTC
TRBJ1-1	14	.	.	TRBV19	CASRITGISAEAFF	TGTGCCAGTAGGATAACAGGGATTAGCGCTGAAGCTTTCTTT
TRBJ2-3	16	TRBD2	.	TRBV6-5	CASSYLLAGRTDTQYF	TGTGCCAGCAGTTACCTACTAGCGGGACGCACAGATACGCAGTATTTT
TRBJ2-3	16	TRBD2	.	TRBV30	CAWRNPLAGGGDTQYF	TGTGCCTGGAGAAACCCACTAGCGGGAGGTGGAGATACGCAGTATTTT
TRBJ2-3	16	TRBD2	few	TRBV5-6	CASSVGTSWPPDTQYF	TGTGCCAGCAGCGTCGGGACTAGTTGGCCACCAGATACGCAGTATTTT
TRBJ1-1	13	.	.	TRBV6-5	CASSAQGTAEAFF	TGTGCCAGCAGTGCCCAGGGGACCGCTGAAGCTTTCTTT
TRBJ2-7	15	.	few	TRBV7-9	CASSGTGYRSYEQYF	TGTGCCAGCAGCGGTACAGGGTATAGAAGTTACGAGCAGTACTTC
TRBJ2-7	14	TRBD2	.	TRBV7-2	CASSQQRGPYEQYF	TGTGCCAGCAGCCAGCAGCGGGGCCCCTACGAGCAGTACTTC
TRBJ1-2	14	TRBD1	few	TRBV6-5	CASSLTGGFYGYTF	TGTGCCAGCAGTTTGACAGGGGGCTTCTATGGCTACACCTTC
TRBJ1-5	15	TRBD1	.	TRBV18	CASSPGTGRNQPQHF	TGTGCCAGCTCACCCGGGACAGGGAGGAATCAGCCCCAGCATTTT
TRBJ2-3	15	.	.	TRBV14	CASSQRRPDTDTQYF	TGTGCCAGCAGCCAAAGGAGGCCGGACACAGATACGCAGTATTTT
TRBJ2-1	14	.	few	TRBV10-3	CAISPRSGGDEQFF	TGTGCCATCAGTCCTAGAAGTGGGGGCGATGAGCAGTTCTTC
TRBJ2-7	17	TRBD1	few	TRBV10-1	CASSEGLGQGAPYEQYF	TGCGCCAGCAGTGAAGGTTTGGGACAGGGGGCCCCCTACGAGCAGTACTTC
TRBJ2-7	15	TRBD2	.	TRBV4-3	CASSQTSGGVYEQYF	TGCGCCAGCAGCCAAACTAGCGGGGGGGTGTACGAGCAGTACTTC
TRBJ2-3	13	.	once	TRBV10-2	CASRTSSTDTQYF	TGCGCCAGCCGTACTAGTTCCACAGATACGCAGTATTTT
TRBJ1-5	18	.	.	TRBV12-1	CASADSSPTPNSNQPQHF	TGTGCCAGCGCAGACAGCTCGCCAACTCCTAACAGCAATCAGCCCCAGCATTTT
TRBJ2-1	18	TRBD2	.	TRBV19	CASSRGLAGGSSYNEQFF	TGTGCCAGTAGTAGGGGACTAGCGGGAGGAAGTTCCTACAATGAGCAGTTCTTC
TRBJ2-7	16	TRBD2	few	TRBV18	CASSLSTWGGRNEQYF	TGTGCCAGCTCCCTAAGTACCTGGGGCGGGAGGAACGAGCAGTACTTC
TRBJ2-7	14	.	.	TRBV2	CATITGTRTYEQYF	TGTGCCACCATTACCGGGACAAGAACCTACGAGCAGTACTTC
TRBJ2-7	12	.	.	TRBV5-6	CASSLGSGEQYF	TGTGCCAGCAGCTTGGGGTCGGGCGAGCAGTACTTC
TRBJ1-1	15	.	.	TRBV7-6	CASSARQNMNTEAFF	TGTGCCAGCAGCGCCCGACAGAACATGAACACTGAAGCTTTCTTT
TRBJ2-1	19	TRBD2	.	TRBV10-2	CASNRSPGLAGGGYNEQFF	TGCGCCAGCAATCGGTCCCCCGGACTAGCGGGAGGAGGATATAATGAGCAGTTCTTC
TRBJ2-3	18	TRBD2	.	TRBV4-3	CASSPGLAGGFSTDTQYF	TGCGCCAGCAGCCCGGGACTAGCGGGGGGTTTTAGCACAGATACGCAGTATTTT
TRBJ2-3	16	TRBD2	.	TRBV11-2	CASSFLAGGPGDTQYF	TGTGCCAGCAGCTTCCTAGCGGGAGGGCCGGGAGATACGCAGTATTTT
TRBJ1-4	13	.	few	TRBV30	CAWSVLRGEKLFF	TGTGCCTGGAGTGTACTTCGCGGCGAAAAACTGTTTTTT
TRBJ1-1	15	TRBD1	few	TRBV7-8	CASSLVGTGGTEAFF	TGTGCCAGCAGCTTAGTCGGGACAGGGGGCACTGAAGCTTTCTTT
TRBJ1-1	14	TRBD1	once	TRBV6-6	CASSSRGTVTEAFF	TGTGCCAGCAGTTCCAGGGGGACGGTCACTGAAGCTTTCTTT
TRBJ2-7	15	TRBD1	.	TRBV7-3	CASSLTGTGPYEQYF	TGTGCCAGCAGCTTAACTGGGACAGGTCCCTACGAGCAGTACTTC
TRBJ2-6	16	TRBD1	.	TRBV14	CASAAGGRSGANVLTF	TGTGCCAGCGCCGCAGGGGGACGCTCTGGGGCCAACGTCCTGACTTTC
TRBJ2-7	14	.	once	TRBV9	CASSVEGGDYEQYF	TGTGCCAGCAGCGTAGAAGGAGGGGACTACGAGCAGTACTTC
TRBJ1-1	11	TRBD1	.	TRBV10-3	CAISTQGRAFF	TGTGCCATCAGCACACAGGGGAGGGCTTTCTTT
TRBJ1-4	15	.	once	TRBV18	CASSPSEATNEKLFF	TGTGCCAGCTCGCCTTCAGAAGCAACTAATGAAAAACTGTTTTTT
TRBJ2-1	13	.	.	TRBV28	CASSLGLTYEQFF	TGTGCCAGCAGTTTAGGACTCACATATGAGCAGTTCTTC
TRBJ2-7	16	TRBD1	.	TRBV19	CASSIDLARGHYEQYF	TGTGCCAGTAGTATAGATCTTGCCAGGGGGCATTACGAGCAGTACTTC
TRBJ2-6	13	.	.	TRBV29-1	CSVTVSGANVLTF	TGCAGCGTGACAGTATCTGGGGCCAACGTCCTGACTTTC
TRBJ2-3	16	TRBD1	.	TRBV4-2	CASSQARTGGPDTQYF	TGTGCCAGCAGCCAAGCCCGGACAGGGGGTCCAGATACGCAGTATTTT
TRBJ1-5	15	TRBD1	.	TRBV6-5	CASSATDRGNQPQHF	TGTGCCAGCAGTGCTACAGACAGGGGAAATCAGCCCCAGCATTTT
TRBJ2-1	14	.	few	TRBV6-9	CASSSQGSYNEQFF	TGTGCCAGCAGTTCCCAGGGGTCCTACAATGAGCAGTTCTTC
TRBJ2-3	15	.	.	TRBV11-3	CASSLGGPSTDTQYF	TGTGCCAGCAGCCTTGGGGGCCCTAGCACAGATACGCAGTATTTT
TRBJ2-3	16	.	.	TRBV13	CASSFVLSYNTDTQYF	TGTGCCAGCAGCTTCGTCCTTTCTTACAACACAGATACGCAGTATTTT
TRBJ1-1	15	.	.	TRBV27	CASSFSSQKNTEAFF	TGTGCCAGCAGTTTTTCGTCTCAGAAGAACACTGAAGCTTTCTTT
TRBJ1-2	16	TRBD1	.	TRBV7-4	CASSCPGTGVVHGYTF	TGTGCCAGCAGCTGTCCCGGCACAGGGGTGGTACATGGCTACACCTTC
TRBJ2-2	15	.	.	TRBV11-3	CASSPGGPNTGELFF	TGTGCCAGCAGCCCAGGGGGGCCTAACACCGGGGAGCTGTTTTTT
TRBJ2-1	16	TRBD2	.	TRBV9	CASSSWVSGSGDEQFF	TGTGCCAGCAGCTCCTGGGTTAGCGGGAGCGGCGATGAGCAGTTCTTC
TRBJ2-7	13	.	once	TRBV29-1	CSVWAGGPYEQYF	TGCAGCGTATGGGCAGGTGGCCCCTACGAGCAGTACTTC
TRBJ2-7	13	TRBD1	.	TRBV2	CASIGTGSYEQYF	TGTGCCAGCATCGGGACAGGGTCCTACGAGCAGTACTTC
TRBJ1-1	13	TRBD1	.	TRBV6-5	CASSYSTGIKAIF	TGTGCCAGCAGTTACTCGACAGGGATTAAAGCGATCTTT
TRBJ2-5	14	.	once	TRBV7-2	CASSLRPGGETQYF	TGTGCCAGCAGCTTAAGACCCGGAGGGGAGACCCAGTACTTC
TRBJ2-7	14	TRBD1	.	TRBV7-8	CASSGQVNAYEQYF	TGTGCCAGCAGCGGACAGGTGAACGCCTACGAGCAGTACTTC
TRBJ2-5	15	TRBD2	.	TRBV9	CASSALGAGVETQYF	TGTGCCAGCAGCGCCCTGGGAGCGGGGGTAGAGACCCAGTACTTC
TRBJ2-7	15	TRBD2	.	TRBV4-1	CASSQGGLGPYEQYF	TGCGCCAGCAGCCAAGGGGGACTAGGGCCCTACGAGCAGTACTTC
TRBJ2-7	16	.	once	TRBV27	CASSLSISRVFYEQYF	TGTGCCAGCAGTTTATCTATATCCAGGGTTTTCTACGAGCAGTACTTC
TRBJ1-5	17	TRBD1	.	TRBV2	CASSSGQGALGNQPQHF	TGTGCCAGCAGTTCCGGGCAGGGGGCGCTGGGTAATCAGCCCCAGCATTTT
TRBJ2-1	13	TRBD1	few	TRBV7-2	CASSLGDRYEQFF	TGTGCCAGCAGCTTAGGGGACAGGTATGAGCAGTTCTTC